Described below is a single T cell receptor beta chain sequence and its context. Produced via immunoSEQ multiplex PCR; TCRdb's table is partial and in-frame only. The table shows roughly 50,000 clones, with 80% to 95% occurring only once. The sample originates from a study of T cell changes during pregnancy in multiple sclerosis. CDR3 length: 15 amino acids. The V segment lost 7 bases and the J segment 1 base; nucleotides outside the gene matches: 8. Germline CDR1 SNHLY, CDR2 FYNNEI. Sequenced here: peripheral blood, sampled after pregnancy. This rearrangement joins TRBV2 to TRBJ2-7; 9 bases map to TRBD1. The receptor's source is a female donor in good health, enrolled as a control in a pregnancy study. CDR3 protein: CASTPKGTGSYEQYF. CDR3 bases: TGTGCCAGCACCCCGAAGGGGACAGGGTCCTACGAGCAGTACTTC.